The 14 T cell receptor beta chains reported below all come from one sample, sequenced in a study of molecular identifiers for immune sequencing clone quantification. Via MiXCR, TCRdb re-called the PCR reads, giving one row per CDR3 protein. The sample consists of 300,000 to 400,000 distinct CDR3 sequences, under 25% of them appearing once. Sequenced: naive CD8+ T cells from blood, with Jurkat cell RNA spiked in. Documented subset: FACS-sorted CD8+CD4-CCR7+CD45RA+ naive T cells. The source is a human donor in good health. Some libraries in this study had Jurkat cell RNA spiked in.

Regarding this clonotype: The final CDR3 position lacks the conserved phenylalanine or tryptophan, pointing to a likely read error. The genes are TRBV4-3 and TRBJ2-7, with D possibly called TRBD1 or TRBD2 (5 bases each). The CDR3 is 15 amino acids. Trimming removed 0 bases from V and 0 bases from J, with 9 bases in between. Germline CDR1 and CDR2: LGHNA and YSLEER. CDR3 sequence: CASSQDGAASYEQYL. CDR3 bases: TGCGCCAGCAGCCAAGACGGGGCGGCCTCCTACGAGCAGTACCTC.

Notes on this clonotype: This may stem from a read error, because a much larger clone lies one nucleotide away. The chain uses TRBV6-2 or TRBV6-3 and TRBJ1-1, with D possibly matching TRBD1 (6 bases). CDR1 MNHEY and CDR2 SVGEGT come from the germline V gene. The CDR3 length is 16 residues. CDR3 sequence (DNA): TGTGCCAGCTGTTACGGAGGACAGCTTATGAACACTGAAGCTTTCTTT. Translated, it gives CASCYGGQLMNTEAFF.

There are many counts of this clonotype. The V gene is TRBV5-1, the J gene TRBJ2-1, with D perhaps matching TRBD1 (5 bases). Germline values: CDR1 SGHRS, CDR2 YFSETQ. The CDR3 is 13 residues long. V lost 0 bases and J lost 9, with 10 bases in between. CDR3 nucleotides: TGCGCCAGCAGCTTGGCGGCAGGGTCTGAGCAGTTCTTC. Its protein product is CASSLAAGSEQFF.

Many counts were recorded for this clonotype. The chain recombines TRBV7-9 with TRBJ1-1, with D tentatively TRBD1 (5 bases). V was clipped by 4 bases and J by 7 bases, with 13 bases between them. There are 13 residues in the CDR3. In germline, CDR1 is SEHNR, CDR2 FQNEAQ (reference sequence). The CDR3 bases are TGTGCCAGCAGCTACGGGACCGCCCTTGAAGCTTTCTTT. This translates into CASSYGTALEAFF.

A word on this clonotype: This could be a read error, since a much larger clone is one nucleotide away. The chain has TRBV11-2 and TRBJ2-4; D gene uncertain. Trimming took 9 bases from V and 0 from J, leaving 15 bases between them. The CDR3 length is 15 residues. Germline V CDR1 and CDR2: SGHAT, FQNNGV. This CDR3 reads CARSPGRLAKNIQYF. The DNA for the CDR3 is TGTGCCAGGAGCCCCGGACGGCTAGCCAAAAACATTCAGTACTTC.

Comments on this clonotype: This could be a read error, since a much larger clone is one nucleotide away. J is TRBJ2-7 and V is TRBV2; D not certain. V lost 8 bases, J lost 0 bases, and 11 bases lay in between. CDR3 length: 13 amino acids. Germline V gene lookup returns CDR1 SNHLY and CDR2 FYNNEI. The CDR3 DNA is TGTGCCAGCGGCCCAAGAAGCTCCTACGAGCAGTACTTC. Residues: CASGPRSSYEQYF.

The sample holds many counts of this clonotype. The chain links TRBV6-8 to TRBJ1-5; 8 bases are shared with TRBD1. The germline V gene encodes CDR1 MNHGY and CDR2 SAAAGT. The CDR3 is made up of 17 amino acids. Trimming removed 2 bases from V and 0 bases from J; junction bases left unmatched: 6. The CDR3, as DNA: TGTGCCAGCAGTTACCCCGGACAGGGAGATAGCAATCAGCCCCAGCATTTT. Translation gives CASSYPGQGDSNQPQHF.

Concerning this clonotype: This may be a read error, as it is one base from a much larger clone. As the CDR3 is not closed by the conserved phenylalanine or tryptophan, this likely results from a read error. The chain couples TRBV29-1 to TRBJ1-1; D not resolved. The CDR3 contains 11 residues. Germline V lookup: CDR1 SQVTM, CDR2 ANQGSEA. CDR3 amino acids: CGVVVNTEAFS. CDR3 bases: TGCGGGGTGGTGGTGAACACTGAAGCTTTCTCT.

CDR3 in DNA: TGTGCCAGTAGTAGACCCTCCGGGACAGGTCGATTTGGGATCACAGATACGCAGTATTTT. Its translation is CASSRPSGTGRFGITDTQYF. The chain uses TRBV19 and TRBJ2-3; 8 bases are a match to TRBD1. Unmatched junction bases numbered 20, after V lost 4 bases and J lost 2 bases. The CDR3 covers 20 residues. Looked up from germline, CDR1 is LNHDA and CDR2 is SQIVND (reference sequence).

The genes are TRBV29-1 and TRBJ2-1; 11 bases are shared with TRBD2. Germline V lookup: CDR1 SQVTM, CDR2 ANQGSEA. The trim removed 5 bases at V and 6 bases at J, leaving 6 bases unmatched. The CDR3 is 14 amino acids. The CDR3 spells CSVLSGRAGNEQFF. The CDR3 DNA reads as TGCAGCGTTCTTAGCGGGAGGGCTGGCAATGAGCAGTTCTTC.

This clonotype was counted only a few times. The V and J genes are TRBV29-1 and TRBJ2-1; D is ambiguous. Germline V gene sequence: CDR1 SQVTM, CDR2 ANQGSEA. The CDR3 runs 12 residues. V lost 2 bases to trimming and J lost 4 bases, with 6 bases between them. CDR3 coding DNA: TGCAGCGTTGAACCCACTTACAATGAGCAGTTCTTC. Amino acid sequence: CSVEPTYNEQFF.

As to this clonotype: An end of the junction does not agree with germline; a read error may underlie this. This chain joins TRBV12-3 or TRBV12-4 and TRBJ1-1, with D hard to call. There are 14 residues in the CDR3. DNA of the CDR3: TGTGCCAGCAGTAGCTTGACACATGGCACTAAAGCTTTCTTT. It encodes CASSSLTHGTKAFF.

V and J are TRBV7-9 and TRBJ2-7; D assignment may be TRBD1 or TRBD2 (6 bases each). Between the trimmed V and J ends, which lost 5 bases and 0 bases, there was a span of 14 bases. CDR1 SEHNR and CDR2 FQNEAQ come from the germline V gene (reference sequence). The CDR3 has 15 amino acids. The CDR3 sequence: CASSPPGASSYEQYF. CDR3 sequence (DNA): TGTGCCAGCAGCCCCCCGGGGGCTAGCTCCTACGAGCAGTACTTC.

This clonotype was seen ten or more times. V gene TRBV9 combines with J gene TRBJ2-3; D possibly uses TRBD1 or TRBD2 (6 bases each). CDR1 is SGDLS and CDR2 is YYNGEE in the germline V gene. Trimming took off 4 bases at V and 3 bases at J, with 15 bases between the two ends. The CDR3 covers 15 residues. CDR3 DNA sequence: TGTGCCAGCAGCCTTAGCGGAAGGGGGACAGATACGCAGTATTTT. As protein: CASSLSGRGTDTQYF.